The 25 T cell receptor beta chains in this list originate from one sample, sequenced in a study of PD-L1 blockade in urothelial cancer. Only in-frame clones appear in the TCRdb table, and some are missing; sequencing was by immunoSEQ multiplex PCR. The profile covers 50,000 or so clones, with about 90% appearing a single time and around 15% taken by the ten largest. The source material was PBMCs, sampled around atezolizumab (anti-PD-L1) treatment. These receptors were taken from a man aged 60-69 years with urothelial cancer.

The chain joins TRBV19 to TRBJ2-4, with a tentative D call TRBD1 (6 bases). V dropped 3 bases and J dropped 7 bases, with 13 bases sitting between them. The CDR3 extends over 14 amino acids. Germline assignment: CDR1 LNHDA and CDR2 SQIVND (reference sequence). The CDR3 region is CASSMRRQVNIQYF. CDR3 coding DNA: TGTGCCAGTAGTATGAGGAGACAGGTCAACATTCAGTACTTC. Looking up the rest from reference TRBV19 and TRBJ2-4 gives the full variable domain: DGGITQSPKYLFRKEGQNVTLSCEQNLNHDAMYWYRQDPGQGLRLIYYSQIVNDFQKGDIAEGYSVSREKKESFPLTVTSAQKNPTAFYLCASSMRRQVNIQYFGAGTRLSVL.

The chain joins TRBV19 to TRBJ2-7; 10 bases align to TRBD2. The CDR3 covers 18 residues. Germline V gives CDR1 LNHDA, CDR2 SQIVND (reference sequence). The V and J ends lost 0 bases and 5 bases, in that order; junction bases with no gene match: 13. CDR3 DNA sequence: TGTGCCAGTAGTATAGAGCCCATGGGAGCGGGAGGGCCGCACGAGCAGTACTTC. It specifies CASSIEPMGAGGPHEQYF.

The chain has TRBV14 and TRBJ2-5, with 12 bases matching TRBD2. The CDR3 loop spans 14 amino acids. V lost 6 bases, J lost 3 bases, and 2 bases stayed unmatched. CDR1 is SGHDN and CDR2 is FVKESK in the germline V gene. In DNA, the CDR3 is TGTGCCAGCAGTCGGACTAGCGGGAAAGAGACCCAGTACTTC. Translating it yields CASSRTSGKETQYF.

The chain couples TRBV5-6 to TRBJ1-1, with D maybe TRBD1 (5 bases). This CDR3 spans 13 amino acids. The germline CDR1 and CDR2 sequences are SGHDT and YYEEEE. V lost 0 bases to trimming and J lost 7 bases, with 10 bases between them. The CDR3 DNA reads TGTGCCAGCAGCTTGGGCGGGACTATTGAAGCTTTCTTT. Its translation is CASSLGGTIEAFF.

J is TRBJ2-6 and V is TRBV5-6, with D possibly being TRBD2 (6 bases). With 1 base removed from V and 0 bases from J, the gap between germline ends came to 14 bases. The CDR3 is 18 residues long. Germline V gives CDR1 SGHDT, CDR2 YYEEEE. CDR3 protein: CASSLLTSLRSGANVLTF. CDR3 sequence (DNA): TGTGCCAGCAGCTTGTTGACTAGTCTCCGCTCTGGGGCCAACGTCCTGACTTTC.

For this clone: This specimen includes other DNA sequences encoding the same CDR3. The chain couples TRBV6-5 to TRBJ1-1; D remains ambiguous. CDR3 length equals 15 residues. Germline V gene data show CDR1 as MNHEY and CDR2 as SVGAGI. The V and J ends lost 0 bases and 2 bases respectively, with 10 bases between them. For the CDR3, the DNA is TGTGCCAGCAGTTACTCGCGCTTATCCAACACTGAAGCTTTCTTT. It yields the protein CASSYSRLSNTEAFF.

CDR3 amino acids: CASSPGQGNGELFF. DNA of the CDR3: TGTGCCAGCTCTCCTGGACAGGGGAACGGGGAGCTGTTTTTT. The chain couples TRBV18 to TRBJ2-2; the match to TRBD1 covers 9 bases. The CDR3 covers 14 residues. Germline V gives CDR1 KGHSH, CDR2 LQKENI. J was trimmed by 7 bases and V by 6 bases; bases with no gene match: 6.

CDR3 bases: TGTGCCATCAGTGACCCTGACAGGTCACACTCCTACAATGAGCAGTTCTTC. This gives the protein CAISDPDRSHSYNEQFF. This chain connects TRBV10-3 to TRBJ2-1; tentative D call: TRBD1 (6 bases). The CDR3 contains 17 residues. The germline CDR1 and CDR2 sequences are ENHRY and SYGVKD. V lost 3 bases to trimming and J lost 0 bases, with 15 bases between them.

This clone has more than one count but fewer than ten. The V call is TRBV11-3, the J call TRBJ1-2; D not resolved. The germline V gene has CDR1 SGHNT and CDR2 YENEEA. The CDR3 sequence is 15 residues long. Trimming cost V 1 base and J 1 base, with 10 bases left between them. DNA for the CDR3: TGTGCCAGCAGCTTAGCGGCAGACTATAACTATGGCTACACCTTC. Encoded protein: CASSLAADYNYGYTF.

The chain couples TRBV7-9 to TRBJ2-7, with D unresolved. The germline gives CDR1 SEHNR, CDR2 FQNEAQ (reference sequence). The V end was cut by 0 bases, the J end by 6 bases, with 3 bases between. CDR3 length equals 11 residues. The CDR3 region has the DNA TGTGCCAGCAGCTTAGCCCTCGAGCAGTACTTC. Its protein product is CASSLALEQYF. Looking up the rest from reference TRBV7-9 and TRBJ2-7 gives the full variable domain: DTGVSQNPRHKITKRGQNVTFRCDPISEHNRLYWYRQTLGQGPEFLTYFQNEAQLEKSRLLSDRFSAERPKGSFSTLEIQRTEQGDSAMYLCASSLALEQYFGPGTRLTVT.

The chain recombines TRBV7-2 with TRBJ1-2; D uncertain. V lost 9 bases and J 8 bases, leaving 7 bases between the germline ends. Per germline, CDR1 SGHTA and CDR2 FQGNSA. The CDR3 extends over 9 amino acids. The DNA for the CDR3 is TGTGCCAGACCGAGGGGCTACACCTTC. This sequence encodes CARPRGYTF. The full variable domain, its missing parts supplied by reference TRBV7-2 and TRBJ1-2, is GAGVSQSPSNKVTEKGKDVELRCDPISGHTALYWYRQSLGQGLEFLIYFQGNSAPDKSGLPSDRFSAERTGGSVSTLTIQRTQQEDSAVYLCARPRGYTFGSGTRLTVV.

CDR3 amino acids: CASSLLRGVTYEQYF. CDR3 nucleotide sequence: TGTGCCAGCAGTTTATTGCGCGGGGTGACCTACGAGCAGTACTTC. The chain employs TRBV27 and TRBJ2-7; weak D call: TRBD2 (6 bases). The CDR3 covers 15 residues. The germline gives CDR1 MNHEY, CDR2 SMNVEV (reference sequence). Trimming removed 1 base at V and 2 bases at J, with 12 bases between.

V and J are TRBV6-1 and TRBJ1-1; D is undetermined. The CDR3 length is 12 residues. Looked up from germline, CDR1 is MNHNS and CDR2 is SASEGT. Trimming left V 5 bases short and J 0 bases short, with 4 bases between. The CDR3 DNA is TGTGCCAGCAGTTTCTTGAACACTGAAGCTTTCTTT. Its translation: CASSFLNTEAFF.

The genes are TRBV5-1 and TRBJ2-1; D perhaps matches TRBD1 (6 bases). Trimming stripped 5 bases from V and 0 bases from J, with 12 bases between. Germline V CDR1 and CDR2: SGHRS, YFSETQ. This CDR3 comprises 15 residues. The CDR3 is CASSSTGSSYNEQFF. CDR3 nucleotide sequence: TGCGCCAGCAGTTCCACAGGGAGCTCCTACAATGAGCAGTTCTTC.

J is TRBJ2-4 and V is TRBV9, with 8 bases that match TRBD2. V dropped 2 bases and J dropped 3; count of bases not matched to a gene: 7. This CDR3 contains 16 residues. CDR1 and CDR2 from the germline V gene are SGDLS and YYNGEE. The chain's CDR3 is CASSVQRESDKNIQYF. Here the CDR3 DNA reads TGTGCCAGCAGCGTCCAGCGGGAGTCTGACAAAAACATTCAGTACTTC.

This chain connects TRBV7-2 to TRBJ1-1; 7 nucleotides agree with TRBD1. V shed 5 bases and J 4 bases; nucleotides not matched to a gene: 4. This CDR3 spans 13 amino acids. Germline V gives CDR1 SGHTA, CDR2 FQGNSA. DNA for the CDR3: TGTGCCAGCAGCCGCTCAGGGGGCACTGAAGCTTTCTTT. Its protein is CASSRSGGTEAFF.

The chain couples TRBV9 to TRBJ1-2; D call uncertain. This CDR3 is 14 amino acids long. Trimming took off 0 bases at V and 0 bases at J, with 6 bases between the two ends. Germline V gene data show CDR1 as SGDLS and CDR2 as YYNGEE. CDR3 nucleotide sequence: TGTGCCAGCAGCGTAGCCGGGACTAACTATGGCTACACCTTC. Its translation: CASSVAGTNYGYTF.

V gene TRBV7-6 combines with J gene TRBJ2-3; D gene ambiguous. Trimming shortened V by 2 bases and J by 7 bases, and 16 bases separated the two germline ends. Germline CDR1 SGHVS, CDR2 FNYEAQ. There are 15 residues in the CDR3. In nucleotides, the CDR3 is TGTGCCAGCAGCTTAAGAACACCCCCGTCAAATACGCAGTATTTT. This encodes CASSLRTPPSNTQYF.

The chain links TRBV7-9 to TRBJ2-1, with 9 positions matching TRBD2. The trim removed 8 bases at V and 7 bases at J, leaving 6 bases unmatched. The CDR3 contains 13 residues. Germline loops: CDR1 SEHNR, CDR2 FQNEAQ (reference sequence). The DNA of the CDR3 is TGTGCCAGCTTAGCGGGAGTTGGTAATGAGCAGTTCTTC. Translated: CASLAGVGNEQFF. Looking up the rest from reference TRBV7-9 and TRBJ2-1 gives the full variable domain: DTGVSQNPRHKITKRGQNVTFRCDPISEHNRLYWYRQTLGQGPEFLTYFQNEAQLEKSRLLSDRFSAERPKGSFSTLEIQRTEQGDSAMYLCASLAGVGNEQFFGPGTRLTVL.

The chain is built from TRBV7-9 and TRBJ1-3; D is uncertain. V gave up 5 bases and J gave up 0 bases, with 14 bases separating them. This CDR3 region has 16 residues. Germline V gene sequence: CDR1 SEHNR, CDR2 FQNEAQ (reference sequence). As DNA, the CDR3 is TGTGCCAGCAGCCCTTTCGGGAGTAACTCTGGAAACACCATATATTTT. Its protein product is CASSPFGSNSGNTIYF.

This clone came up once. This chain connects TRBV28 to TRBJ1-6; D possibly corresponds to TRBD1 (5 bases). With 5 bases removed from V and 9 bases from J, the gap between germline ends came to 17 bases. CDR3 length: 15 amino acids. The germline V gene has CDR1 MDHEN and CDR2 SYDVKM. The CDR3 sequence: CASSASGGFPSPLHF. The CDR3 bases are TGTGCCAGCAGTGCCTCGGGGGGGTTTCCTTCACCCCTCCACTTT.

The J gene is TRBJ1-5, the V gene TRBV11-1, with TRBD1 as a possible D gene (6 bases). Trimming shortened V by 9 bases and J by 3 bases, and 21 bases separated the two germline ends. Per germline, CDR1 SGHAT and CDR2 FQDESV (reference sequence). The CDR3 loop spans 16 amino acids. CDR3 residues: CARKAWGGRNNQPQHF. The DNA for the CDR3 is TGTGCCAGGAAAGCATGGGGGGGCCGTAACAATCAGCCCCAGCATTTT. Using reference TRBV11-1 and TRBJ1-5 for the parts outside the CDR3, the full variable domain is EAEVAQSPRYKITEKSQAVAFWCDPISGHATLYWYRQILGQGPELLVQFQDESVVDDSQLPKDRFSAERLKGVDSTLKIQPAELGDSAMYLCARKAWGGRNNQPQHFGDGTRLSIL.

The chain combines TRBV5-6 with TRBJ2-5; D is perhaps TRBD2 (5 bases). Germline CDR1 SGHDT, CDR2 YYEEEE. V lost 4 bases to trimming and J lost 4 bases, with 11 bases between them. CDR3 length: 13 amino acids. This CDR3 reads CASSLTLGETQYF. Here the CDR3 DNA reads TGTGCCAGCAGCCTAACACTAGGAGAGACCCAGTACTTC.

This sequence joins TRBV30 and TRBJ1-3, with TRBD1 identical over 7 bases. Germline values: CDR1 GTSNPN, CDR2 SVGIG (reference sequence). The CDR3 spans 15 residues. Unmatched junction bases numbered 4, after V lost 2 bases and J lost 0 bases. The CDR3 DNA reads TGTGCCTGGAGTAGGGACAGATTCTCTGGAAACACCATATATTTT. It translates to CAWSRDRFSGNTIYF. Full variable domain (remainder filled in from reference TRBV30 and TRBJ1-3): SQTIHQWPATLVQPVGSPLSLECTVEGTSNPNLYWYRQAAGRGLQLLFYSVGIGQISSEVPQNLSASRPQDRQFILSSKKLLLSDSGFYLCAWSRDRFSGNTIYFGEGSWLTVV.

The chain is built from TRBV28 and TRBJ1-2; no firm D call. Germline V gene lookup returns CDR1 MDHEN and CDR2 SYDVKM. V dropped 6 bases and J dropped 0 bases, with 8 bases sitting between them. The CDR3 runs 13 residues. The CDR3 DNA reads TGTGCCAGCAGAAGAGAAGCTAACTATGGCTACACCTTC. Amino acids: CASRREANYGYTF.